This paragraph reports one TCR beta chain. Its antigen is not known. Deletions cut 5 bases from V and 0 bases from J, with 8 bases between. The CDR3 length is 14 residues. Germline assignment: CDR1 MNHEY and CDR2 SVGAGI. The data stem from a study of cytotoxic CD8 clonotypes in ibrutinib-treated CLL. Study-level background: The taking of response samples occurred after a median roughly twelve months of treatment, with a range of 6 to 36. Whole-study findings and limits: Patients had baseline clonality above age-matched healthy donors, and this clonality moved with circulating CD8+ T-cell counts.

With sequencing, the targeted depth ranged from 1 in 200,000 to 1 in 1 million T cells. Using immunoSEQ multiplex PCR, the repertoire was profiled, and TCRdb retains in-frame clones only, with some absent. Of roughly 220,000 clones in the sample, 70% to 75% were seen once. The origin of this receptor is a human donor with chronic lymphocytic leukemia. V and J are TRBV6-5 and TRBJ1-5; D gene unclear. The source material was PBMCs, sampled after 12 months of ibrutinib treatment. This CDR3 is CASSATYSNQPQHF. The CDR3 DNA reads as TGTGCCAGCAGTGCCACGTATAGCAATCAGCCCCAGCATTTT.